Presented here are 21 T cell receptor beta chains from one specimen sequenced in a study of OX40 agonist ivuxolimab in advanced cancers. Clones were read by immunoSEQ multiplex PCR, and TCRdb kept only the in-frame ones, dropping some. Among tens of thousands of clones, roughly 85% were seen once, and the ten largest hold about 0.34%. This specimen was CD4+ or CD8+ T cells sorted from blood, taken in a trial of the OX40 agonist ivuxolimab. All receptors come from an adult with an advanced solid tumor such as melanoma, head and neck, liver or kidney cancer.

This chain joins TRBV7-9 and TRBJ1-4, with 8 bases aligning to TRBD1. V trimming: 3 bases; J trimming: 8 bases; junction bases outside the gene matches: 5. This CDR3 has 14 residues. Germline V gene data show CDR1 as SEHNR and CDR2 as FQNEAQ (reference sequence). CDR3 sequence: CASSFDRGGEKLFF. The CDR3 nucleotides read TGTGCCAGCAGCTTCGACAGGGGTGGGGAAAAACTGTTTTTT.

This chain connects TRBV12-5 to TRBJ2-1; the D gene is possibly TRBD2 (5 bases). The CDR3 length is 15 residues. Germline V gives CDR1 LGHNT, CDR2 FRNRAP. V was clipped by 0 bases and J by 2 bases, with 8 bases between them. Here the CDR3 reads CASGLVRVPYNEQFF. Here the CDR3 DNA reads TGTGCTAGTGGTTTGGTGAGGGTTCCCTACAATGAGCAGTTCTTC.

The chain employs TRBV5-1 and TRBJ2-5, with 8 positions matching TRBD1. The junction had 3 bases not matched to a gene; V was cut back by 0 bases and J by 5 bases. Germline V gives CDR1 SGHRS, CDR2 YFSETQ. This CDR3 comprises 14 residues. This CDR3 reads CASSLGRGPETQYF. In DNA form, the CDR3 reads TGCGCCAGCAGCTTGGGCAGGGGGCCTGAGACCCAGTACTTC.

The chain employs TRBV9 and TRBJ2-3; TRBD2 agrees at 11 bases. This CDR3 comprises 16 residues. The V gene's germline CDR1 is SGDLS and CDR2 YYNGEE. V dropped 5 bases and J dropped 4; count of bases not matched to a gene: 9. CDR3 sequence reads: CASSSGGTSGSDTQYF. The CDR3 DNA reads as TGTGCCAGCAGTTCCGGGGGGACTAGCGGATCAGATACGCAGTATTTT.

The CDR3 loop is CASSFSLGTEAFF. The CDR3, as DNA: TGCGCCAGCAGCTTTAGCCTTGGTACTGAAGCTTTCTTT. This chain connects TRBV5-1 to TRBJ1-1; D is uncertain. The germline gives CDR1 SGHRS, CDR2 YFSETQ. Trimming removed 2 bases at V and 5 bases at J, with 10 bases between. The CDR3 spans 13 residues.

The sample holds one count of this clone. The chain uses TRBV6-6 and TRBJ1-1; D not resolved. V gave up 6 bases and J gave up 1 base, with 18 bases separating them. CDR1 is MNHNY and CDR2 is SVGAGI in the germline V gene (reference sequence). CDR3 size: 16 residues. CDR3 DNA sequence: TGTGCCAGCAGACAACAGTCGGTCGTGGCGAACACTGAAGCTTTCTTT. It encodes CASRQQSVVANTEAFF.

This clone was detected only once. The chain has TRBV4-1 and TRBJ1-2; TRBD1 matches 12 bases. J gave up 7 bases and V 0 bases, and 24 bases lay outside the gene matches. Germline lookup yields CDR1 MGHRA and CDR2 YSYEKL. This CDR3 comprises 22 residues. The CDR3 loop is CASSQDIPGGQGALGAIFGYTF. The CDR3 DNA reads TGCGCCAGCAGCCAAGATATTCCCGGGGGACAGGGGGCGTTGGGGGCCATTTTTGGCTACACCTTC.

This clone was seen a handful of times. The DNA of the CDR3 is TGTGCCTGGAGAACGGGGAGACAGGCTTTCTTT. Its translation is CAWRTGRQAFF. This sequence joins TRBV30 and TRBJ1-1; the D gene is possibly TRBD1 (5 bases). Trimming removed 3 bases at V and 11 bases at J, with 13 bases between. The CDR3 loop spans 11 amino acids. Germline CDR1 is GTSNPN and CDR2 is SVGIG (reference sequence).

This clone was seen more than once but under ten times. The chain has TRBV6-6 and TRBJ1-5, with 7 bases identical to TRBD1. CDR1 MNHNY and CDR2 SVGAGI come from the germline V gene (reference sequence). V trimming: 6 bases; J trimming: 4 bases; junction bases outside the gene matches: 9. This CDR3 has 15 residues. The CDR3 DNA sequence: TGTGCCAGCAGGCCAACAGGGGCCCCTAATCAGCCCCAGCATTTT. Its translation: CASRPTGAPNQPQHF.

The V call is TRBV7-6, the J call TRBJ1-6; 7 bases align to TRBD1. CDR1 SGHVS and CDR2 FNYEAQ come from the germline V gene. The V segment lost 5 bases and the J segment 10 bases; nucleotides outside the gene matches: 8. The length of the CDR3 is 14 residues. The CDR3 loop reads CASSQRQGGSPLHF. DNA for the CDR3: TGTGCCAGCAGCCAGCGACAGGGTGGATCACCCCTCCACTTT.

The chain recombines TRBV2 with TRBJ2-7; no definite D call. Trimming took 2 bases from V and 0 from J, leaving 11 bases between them. The germline CDR1 and CDR2 sequences are SNHLY and FYNNEI. This CDR3 has 15 residues. CDR3 coding DNA: TGTGCCAGCAGTGAACCCCAACTCCACTCCTACGAGCAGTACTTC. It codes for CASSEPQLHSYEQYF.

The CDR3 is CASSVSGTHSYEQYF. The CDR3 DNA is TGTGCCAGCAGCGTCTCCGGGACACACTCCTACGAGCAGTACTTC. The chain couples TRBV7-9 to TRBJ2-7; tentatively, D is TRBD1 (6 bases). Germline V CDR1 and CDR2: SEHNR, FQNEAQ (reference sequence). V was shortened by 5 bases and J by 0 bases, with 14 bases between the two germline ends. This CDR3 has 15 residues.

The chain has TRBV5-1 and TRBJ2-3, with TRBD2 matching 12 bases. Germline trimming cut 0 bases from V and 0 bases from J; bases unmatched to any gene: 5. The CDR3 covers 18 residues. In germline, CDR1 is SGHRS, CDR2 YFSETQ. CDR3 amino acids: CASSLGLAGALSTDTQYF. CDR3 nucleotides: TGCGCCAGCAGCTTGGGACTAGCGGGGGCCCTTAGCACAGATACGCAGTATTTT.

This chain connects TRBV5-4 to TRBJ1-2; TRBD1 agrees at 7 bases. V trimming: 4 bases; J trimming: 2 bases; junction bases outside the gene matches: 8. Germline CDR1 and CDR2: SGHNT and YYREEE (reference sequence). The CDR3 spans 15 residues. In DNA, the CDR3 is TGTGCCAGCAGCCAAGATCGACAGGGAAACTATGGCTACACCTTC. It yields the protein CASSQDRQGNYGYTF.

The V call is TRBV19, the J call TRBJ2-7; D unclear. With 6 bases removed from V and 2 bases from J, the gap between germline ends came to 11 bases. Germline values: CDR1 LNHDA, CDR2 SQIVND (reference sequence). The CDR3 runs to 13 residues. In DNA, the CDR3 is TGTGCCAGTAGCTATGGTCCCCCCTACGAGCAGTACTTC. It encodes CASSYGPPYEQYF.

The chain carries TRBV5-4 and TRBJ1-6, with D possibly matching TRBD1 (5 bases). Germline V gene data show CDR1 as SGHNT and CDR2 as YYREEE (reference sequence). Trimming took 7 bases from V and 6 from J, leaving 23 bases between them. The CDR3 extends over 17 amino acids. CDR3 nucleotide sequence: TGTGCCAGCGGCTCGGGTGGCTCGGGGACGAGTAATTCACCCCTCCACTTT. Protein product: CASGSGGSGTSNSPLHF. The full variable domain, completed using reference TRBV5-4 and TRBJ1-6, is ETGVTQSPTHLIKTRGQQVTLRCSSQSGHNTVSWYQQALGQGPQFIFQYYREEENGRGNFPPRFSGLQFPNYSSELNVNALELDDSALYLCASGSGGSGTSNSPLHFGNGTRLTVT.

This clone was seen a handful of times. The chain couples TRBV11-2 to TRBJ2-7; D remains ambiguous. The CDR3 covers 13 residues. Germline values: CDR1 SGHAT, CDR2 FQNNGV. The V and J ends lost 1 base and 3 bases respectively, with 7 bases between them. The CDR3 DNA follows: TGTGCCAGCAGCTTAGGTCTAAACTACGAGCAGTACTTC. It translates to CASSLGLNYEQYF.

The chain joins TRBV5-6 to TRBJ1-1; D perhaps matches TRBD1 (5 bases). From germline, CDR1 is SGHDT and CDR2 YYEEEE. The CDR3 is made up of 14 amino acids. V was clipped by 1 base and J by 6 bases, with 13 bases between them. CDR3: CASSLKHGTAEAFF. DNA for the CDR3: TGTGCCAGCAGCTTGAAGCATGGGACGGCTGAAGCTTTCTTT.

This clone was observed once. The chain couples TRBV7-2 to TRBJ2-7; D ambiguous. From germline, CDR1 is SGHTA and CDR2 FQGNSA. The V end lost 1 base, the J end lost 6 bases, and 13 bases lay between the germline ends. The CDR3 runs 14 residues. CDR3 sequence: CASSLDKVIGEQYF. The CDR3, as DNA: TGTGCCAGCAGCTTAGACAAGGTTATCGGCGAGCAGTACTTC. The entire variable domain, with the rest obtained from reference TRBV7-2 and TRBJ2-7, is as follows: GAGVSQSPSNKVTEKGKDVELRCDPISGHTALYWYRQSLGQGLEFLIYFQGNSAPDKSGLPSDRFSAERTGGSVSTLTIQRTQQEDSAVYLCASSLDKVIGEQYFGPGTRLTVT.

The CDR3 DNA reads TGTGCCAGCAGCTCTAGGCCTACTAGCGGGGGGTACCAAGAGACCCAGTACTTC. Protein sequence: CASSSRPTSGGYQETQYF. The gene calls are TRBV7-9 and TRBJ2-5; TRBD2 agrees at 12 bases. The CDR3 covers 18 residues. Germline values: CDR1 SEHNR, CDR2 FQNEAQ (reference sequence). V trimming: 4 bases; J trimming: 0 bases; junction bases outside the gene matches: 9.

The chain uses TRBV19 and TRBJ2-1; D is possibly TRBD2 (5 bases). Germline V lookup: CDR1 LNHDA, CDR2 SQIVND (reference sequence). This CDR3 comprises 17 residues. Trimming took off 2 bases at V and 7 bases at J, with 21 bases between the two ends. As DNA, the CDR3 is TGTGCCAGTAGTATATACACACCTCCTCGGGAACCGAATGAGCAGTTCTTC. Amino acid sequence: CASSIYTPPREPNEQFF.